This TCR beta chain was profiled in a study of blood T cell repertoires in COVID-19. Whole-study context: Material from acute and convalescent COVID-19 was sourced from the United States, Italy and Spain. In each case, the material was cDNA or gDNA derived from T cells, B-cell-depleted T cells, or PBMCs.

In the original workflow: By means of reference gene primer amplification, nucleated cell counts were estimated. Using immunoSEQ multiplex PCR, the repertoire was profiled, and TCRdb retains in-frame clones only, with some absent. The V and J calls and clone size come from that table; D and trimming were worked out from the DNA. Of about 9,200 clones listed, about four fifths were seen once; the top ten hold less than 8.5%. The germline CDR1 and CDR2 sequences are SEHNR and FQNEAQ (reference sequence). CDR3 length: 14 residues. V lost 5 bases to trimming and J lost 5 bases; unmatched junction nucleotides: 3.

Sequences were obtained from peripheral blood. The source is a man in his sixties or seventies with active COVID-19. V usage is TRBV7-9 and J usage is TRBJ1-6; TRBD1 aligns across 7 bases. The CDR3 sequence: CASSTDRDNSPLHF. The CDR3 coding sequence is TGTGCCAGCAGCACCGACAGGGATAATTCACCCCTCCACTTT.